This entry describes one TCR beta chain. Its antigen is not identified. This CDR3 comprises 16 residues. The germline gives CDR1 SGHNT, CDR2 YENEEA. V shed 2 bases, J shed 1 base, and the junction held 6 bases outside the gene matches. Method: immunoSEQ multiplex PCR; TCRdb's copy keeps in-frame clones and lacks some. The table lists fewer than 100,000 clones, 80% to 95% of them singletons. The sample belongs to a study of Tregs in tolerant kidney transplant recipients. Notes on the study in general: Biological reproducibility was not directly addressed in this study.

CD4+CD25+CD127- Tregs, CD4+CD25- non-Tregs, CD4 and CD8 cells were sorted. The chain couples TRBV11-3 to TRBJ2-5; TRBD2 agrees at 8 bases. This receptor was identified in a human donor who received a combined kidney and bone marrow transplant. The sample here was CD4+ T cells from blood, taken before the transplant. CDR3 DNA sequence: TGTGCCAGCAGCTTAAGCTCAGCGGGGGTCCAAGAGACCCAGTACTTC. It specifies CASSLSSAGVQETQYF.